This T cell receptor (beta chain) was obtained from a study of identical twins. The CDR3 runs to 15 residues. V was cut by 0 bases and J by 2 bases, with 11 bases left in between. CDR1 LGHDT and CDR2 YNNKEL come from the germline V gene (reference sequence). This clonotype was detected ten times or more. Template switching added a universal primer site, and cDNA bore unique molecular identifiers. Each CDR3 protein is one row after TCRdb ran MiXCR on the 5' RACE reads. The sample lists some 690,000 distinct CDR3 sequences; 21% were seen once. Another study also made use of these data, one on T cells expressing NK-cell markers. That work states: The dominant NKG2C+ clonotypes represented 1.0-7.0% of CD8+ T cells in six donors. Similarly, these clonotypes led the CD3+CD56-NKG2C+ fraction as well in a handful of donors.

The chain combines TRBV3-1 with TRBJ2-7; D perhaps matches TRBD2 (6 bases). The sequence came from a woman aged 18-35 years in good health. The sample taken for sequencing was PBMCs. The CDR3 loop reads CASSQERTTTYEQYF. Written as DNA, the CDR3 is TGTGCCAGCAGCCAAGAGCGGACTACGACCTACGAGCAGTACTTC.